The 25 T cell receptor beta chains below come from one sample, sequenced in a study of radiotherapy plus CTLA-4 blockade in lung cancer. Generated by immunoSEQ multiplex PCR, the TCRdb table keeps only in-frame clones and is missing some. The sample contains 80,000 or so clones, more than 60% of which appear only once. The sequences come from peripheral blood, collected from a patient treated with radiotherapy plus ipilimumab. The receptors derive from a human donor with non-small cell lung cancer who had a partial response to radiotherapy plus ipilimumab. Some clones in this sample may be carry-over from other donors' samples.

The chain is built from TRBV6-1 and TRBJ1-2, with 7 bases identical to TRBD1. Germline CDR1 MNHNS, CDR2 SASEGT. Trimming cost V 5 bases and J 7 bases; bases outside gene matches: 4. This CDR3 has 12 amino acids. CDR3 protein: CASSRQGIGYTF. CDR3 nucleotide sequence: TGTGCCAGCAGTCGACAGGGTATTGGCTACACCTTC.

A few counts support this clone. This chain joins TRBV9 and TRBJ2-2, with 7 bases lining up with TRBD1. V was clipped by 7 bases and J by 2 bases; unmatched bases: 5. The CDR3 is 14 amino acids. Germline V gene sequence: CDR1 SGDLS, CDR2 YYNGEE. CDR3 nucleotides: TGTGCCAGCCAGGACAGGACTAACACCGGGGAGCTGTTTTTT. It encodes CASQDRTNTGELFF.

The gene calls are TRBV28 and TRBJ2-5, with TRBD2 identical over 8 bases. The V segment lost 4 bases and the J segment 9 bases; nucleotides outside the gene matches: 13. The CDR3 loop spans 15 amino acids. CDR1 is MDHEN and CDR2 is SYDVKM in the germline V gene. CDR3 DNA: TGTGCCAGCAGTTCTCCCGGGAGGGTAGATAGGGCCCAGTACTTC. This translates into CASSSPGRVDRAQYF.

The count of this clone is one. This chain uses TRBV5-1 with TRBJ2-1, with 10 bases aligning to TRBD2. After removal of 4 bases from V and 6 bases from J, the junction contained 13 bases not matched to a gene. The germline gives CDR1 SGHRS, CDR2 YFSETQ. The CDR3 consists of 17 residues. This CDR3 reads CASSALPGLANSNEQFF. Here the CDR3 DNA reads TGCGCCAGCAGCGCATTGCCGGGACTAGCGAACTCCAATGAGCAGTTCTTC.

The V gene is TRBV7-3, the J gene TRBJ1-1; 9 bases align to TRBD1. CDR1 and CDR2 from the germline V gene are SGHTA and FQGTGA. The length of the CDR3 is 14 residues. The J segment lost 4 bases and the V segment lost 0 bases, leaving 0 bases of the junction unmatched. This CDR3 reads CASSLTDRGTEAFF. CDR3 nucleotides: TGTGCCAGCAGCTTAACGGACAGGGGCACTGAAGCTTTCTTT.

The chain recombines TRBV9 with TRBJ2-2, with D tentatively TRBD2 (5 bases). The CDR3 spans 16 residues. V was pared by 2 bases and J by 5 bases, with 16 bases between. Looked up from germline, CDR1 is SGDLS and CDR2 is YYNGEE. The CDR3 DNA follows: TGTGCCAGCAGCGTTGTAGCTAGCCTGGGTACCGGGGAGCTGTTTTTT. Encoded protein: CASSVVASLGTGELFF.

This chain uses TRBV18 with TRBJ2-2; 7 bases are a match to TRBD1. The CDR3 has 15 amino acids. Germline CDR1 is KGHSH and CDR2 is LQKENI. With V trimmed by 3 bases and J by 1 base, 2 bases remained unmatched. The CDR3, as DNA: TGTGCCAGCTCACCGGGACAGCGGAACACCGGGGAGCTGTTTTTT. Protein product: CASSPGQRNTGELFF.

The V call is TRBV2, the J call TRBJ1-2; D is ambiguous. The V end was cut by 0 bases, the J end by 2 bases, with 7 bases between. CDR1 SNHLY and CDR2 FYNNEI come from the germline V gene. This CDR3 has 14 residues. Here the CDR3 reads CASSEARVNYGYTF. The CDR3 nucleotides read TGTGCCAGCAGTGAAGCACGCGTGAACTATGGCTACACCTTC.

The chain employs TRBV28 and TRBJ1-5; D gene uncertain. The CDR3 covers 15 residues. V gave up 7 bases and J gave up 5 bases, with 18 bases separating them. Germline V gives CDR1 MDHEN, CDR2 SYDVKM. Here the CDR3 reads CASTKFWTGDQPQHF. CDR3 sequence (DNA): TGTGCCAGCACCAAATTCTGGACTGGGGATCAGCCCCAGCATTTT.

The rearrangement links TRBV5-4 to TRBJ2-7; 8 nucleotides line up with TRBD2. Germline CDR1 reads SGHNT; CDR2 reads YYREEE (reference sequence). J was trimmed by 2 bases and V by 0 bases; bases with no gene match: 4. This CDR3 is built from 15 residues. The CDR3 bases are TGTGCCAGCAGCTTGGGGCTAGCGGGCCCCTACGAGCAGTACTTC. Translating gives CASSLGLAGPYEQYF.

This rearrangement joins TRBV7-8 to TRBJ1-5, with a weak D call TRBD1 (6 bases). V gave up 5 bases and J gave up 4 bases, with 12 bases separating them. The CDR3 has 14 residues. Germline CDR1 reads SGHVS; CDR2 reads FQNEAQ. CDR3: CASSPRTANQPQHF. The CDR3 coding sequence is TGTGCCAGCAGCCCTAGGACAGCTAATCAGCCCCAGCATTTT.

V gene TRBV6-5 combines with J gene TRBJ2-2; D call uncertain. V lost 5 bases and J lost 1, with 11 bases in between. From germline, CDR1 is MNHEY and CDR2 SVGAGI. The CDR3 sequence is 15 residues long. CDR3 amino acids: CASSMWLENTGELFF. Here the CDR3 DNA reads TGTGCCAGCAGTATGTGGTTAGAGAACACCGGGGAGCTGTTTTTT.

This chain links TRBV7-2 with TRBJ2-7; tentative D call: TRBD1 (5 bases). The germline V gene has CDR1 SGHTA and CDR2 FQGNSA. V was clipped by 0 bases and J by 5 bases, with 8 bases between them. The CDR3 is made up of 13 amino acids. The CDR3 coding sequence is TGTGCCAGCAGCTTAGCCAGGGCGGACGAGCAGTACTTC. Amino acids: CASSLARADEQYF.

The genes are TRBV5-1 and TRBJ2-1; D might be TRBD2 (6 bases). This CDR3 spans 14 amino acids. V lost 7 bases to trimming and J lost 6 bases, with 17 bases between them. Germline lookup yields CDR1 SGHRS and CDR2 YFSETQ. The CDR3 DNA is TGCGCCAGCGGCGGAGGTCGGGAGCTCAATGAGCAGTTCTTC. As protein: CASGGGRELNEQFF.

This clone was found once. CDR3 in DNA: TGTGCCAGCAGTTTACATGAGACCCAGTACTTC. This sequence encodes CASSLHETQYF. J is TRBJ2-5 and V is TRBV28; D is unclear. There are 11 residues in the CDR3. The germline gives CDR1 MDHEN, CDR2 SYDVKM. Trimming cost V 2 bases and J 5 bases, with 3 bases left between them.

The rearrangement joins TRBV7-9 to TRBJ2-3; 8 positions agree with TRBD1. The V gene's germline CDR1 is SEHNR and CDR2 FQNEAQ (reference sequence). The CDR3 consists of 16 residues. V shed 4 bases and J 1 base; nucleotides not matched to a gene: 7. The CDR3 loop is CASSSALTGGTDTQYF. The CDR3 DNA is TGTGCCAGCAGCTCTGCCTTGACAGGGGGCACAGATACGCAGTATTTT.

In its sample, this clone was seen once. V is TRBV4-2 and J is TRBJ2-6; 12 bases are a match to TRBD1. Germline CDR1 is LGHNA and CDR2 is YNFKEQ. The CDR3 is 17 amino acids. The trim removed 3 bases at V and 2 bases at J, leaving 2 bases unmatched. This CDR3 is CASSHGTGGAGANVLTF. In nucleotides, the CDR3 is TGTGCCAGCAGCCACGGGACAGGGGGCGCTGGGGCCAACGTCCTGACTTTC.

The rearrangement links TRBV5-1 to TRBJ2-4, with 7 bases fitting TRBD1. CDR3 length: 16 amino acids. The V gene's germline CDR1 is SGHRS and CDR2 YFSETQ. V gave up 1 base and J gave up 0 bases; unmatched junction bases: 4. The CDR3: CASSLTTGVAKNIQYF. In nucleotides, the CDR3 is TGCGCCAGCAGCTTGACCACAGGGGTAGCCAAAAACATTCAGTACTTC.

The chain couples TRBV7-6 to TRBJ2-5; 12 bases match TRBD2. CDR3 length: 16 amino acids. Germline assignment: CDR1 SGHVS and CDR2 FNYEAQ. V was pared by 3 bases and J by 2 bases, with 4 bases of the junction left unmatched. The CDR3 sequence is CASSLGLAGGQETQYF. CDR3 DNA sequence: TGTGCCAGCAGCTTGGGGCTAGCGGGGGGGCAAGAGACCCAGTACTTC.

The chain combines TRBV10-2 with TRBJ2-5, with D possibly TRBD2 on 5 matching bases. Trimming left V 2 bases short and J 0 bases short, with 10 bases between. Germline lookup yields CDR1 WSHSY and CDR2 SAAADI. This CDR3 comprises 15 residues. CDR3 loop: CASSEDGGYQETQYF. The CDR3 DNA sequence: TGCGCCAGCAGTGAGGATGGCGGGTACCAAGAGACCCAGTACTTC.

The rearrangement links TRBV21-1 to TRBJ2-2; TRBD2 is the table's D call, not checked against the DNA. TRBV21-1 is listed as a pseudogene. CDR3 length equals 18 residues. The CDR3 bases are TGTGCCAGCAGCCGTTTCACTAGCGGGGGTACGAACACCGGGGAGCTGTTTTTT. It codes for CASSRFTSGGTNTGELFF.

This chain connects TRBV18 to TRBJ1-5; no clear D. This CDR3 is 16 amino acids long. V lost 6 bases to trimming and J lost 3 bases, with 18 bases between them. Germline CDR1 reads KGHSH; CDR2 reads LQKENI. The CDR3 here is CASSEISAPTNQPQHF. Written as DNA, the CDR3 is TGTGCCAGCTCCGAGATTTCTGCTCCTACCAATCAGCCCCAGCATTTT.

A single count supports this clone. V gene TRBV28 combines with J gene TRBJ1-1; D is ambiguous. This CDR3 region has 13 residues. V was cut by 8 bases and J by 8 bases, with 18 bases left in between. The germline gives CDR1 MDHEN, CDR2 SYDVKM. CDR3 nucleotides: TGTGCCAGCCGAGAATCGATCCGAGGAGAAGCTTTCTTT. This gives the protein CASRESIRGEAFF.

CDR3 sequence: CASSLGDTFTDTQYF. The CDR3 nucleotides are TGTGCCAGCAGTTTAGGGGACACCTTCACAGATACGCAGTATTTT. The chain employs TRBV27 and TRBJ2-3, with a possible D match to TRBD1 (6 bases). Germline V gene data show CDR1 as MNHEY and CDR2 as SMNVEV (reference sequence). The V end lost 2 bases, the J end lost 2 bases, and 11 bases lay between the germline ends. The CDR3 contains 15 residues.

CDR3 residues: CASSFSAGTDTQYF. CDR3 coding DNA: TGTGCCAGCAGCTTCTCAGCGGGTACAGATACGCAGTATTTT. This rearrangement joins TRBV7-2 to TRBJ2-3; D might be TRBD2 (6 bases). CDR3 size: 14 residues. In germline, CDR1 is SGHTA, CDR2 FQGNSA. V was shortened by 3 bases and J by 3 bases, with 10 bases between the two germline ends.